This T cell receptor beta chain was recorded in a study of regulatory T cells in long-lasting Graves disease. Study-wide findings and caveats: The TCR repertoire of persistent Graves' patients was less diverse than that of newly diagnosed ones.

This clonotype turned up a few times. The antigen is not known. Time point meaning: persistent/refractory GD, antithyroid drugs over 5 years with positive TRAb. PBMC-derived RNA was used for the TCR library. The patients were drawn from one endocrinology department in Xi'an, China. Germline V gives CDR1 SEHNR, CDR2 FQNEAQ (reference sequence). V gave up 3 bases and J gave up 3 bases, with 12 bases separating them. There are 15 residues in the CDR3. Library construction for TCR beta used iRepertoire HTBI primers and Arm-PCR of CDR3 regions. One entry per CDR3 protein, called by TCRdb with MiXCR from the multiplex PCR reads. The profile covers some 370,000 distinct CDR3 sequences, with roughly 25% appearing a single time and around a quarter taken by the ten largest.

This receptor was taken from a woman in her thirties or forties with Graves disease. The chain is built from TRBV7-9 and TRBJ1-3, with D possibly being TRBD1 (5 bases). The starting material was peripheral blood mononuclear cells (PBMCs), obtained when the disease was refractory, from a patient treated with antithyroid drugs. This chain's CDR3 is CASSFDGGNGNTIYF. For the CDR3, the DNA is TGTGCCAGCAGCTTCGATGGGGGGAATGGAAACACCATATATTTT. The whole variable domain, remainder taken from reference TRBV7-9 and TRBJ1-3, is DTGVSQNPRHKITKRGQNVTFRCDPISEHNRLYWYRQTLGQGPEFLTYFQNEAQLEKSRLLSDRFSAERPKGSFSTLEIQRTEQGDSAMYLCASSFDGGNGNTIYFGEGSWLTVV.